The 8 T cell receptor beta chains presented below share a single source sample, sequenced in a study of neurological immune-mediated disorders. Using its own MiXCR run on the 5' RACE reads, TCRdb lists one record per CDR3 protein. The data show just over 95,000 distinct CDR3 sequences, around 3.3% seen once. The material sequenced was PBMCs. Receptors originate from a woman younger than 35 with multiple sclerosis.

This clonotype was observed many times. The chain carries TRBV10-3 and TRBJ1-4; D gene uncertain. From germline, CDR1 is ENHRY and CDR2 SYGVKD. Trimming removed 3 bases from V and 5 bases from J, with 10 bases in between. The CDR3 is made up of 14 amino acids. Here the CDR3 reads CAISDGTSNEKLFF. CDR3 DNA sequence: TGTGCCATCAGTGATGGTACCTCCAATGAAAAACTGTTTTTT.

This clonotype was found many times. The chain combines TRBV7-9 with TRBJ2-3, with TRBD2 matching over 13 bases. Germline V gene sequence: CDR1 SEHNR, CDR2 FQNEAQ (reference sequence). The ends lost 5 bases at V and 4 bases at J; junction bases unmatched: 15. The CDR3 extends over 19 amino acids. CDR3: CASSPSLPTSGGPADTQYF. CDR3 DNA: TGTGCCAGCAGCCCATCCCTCCCGACTAGCGGGGGGCCAGCAGATACGCAGTATTTT. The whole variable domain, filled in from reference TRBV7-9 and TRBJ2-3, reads DTGVSQNPRHKITKRGQNVTFRCDPISEHNRLYWYRQTLGQGPEFLTYFQNEAQLEKSRLLSDRFSAERPKGSFSTLEIQRTEQGDSAMYLCASSPSLPTSGGPADTQYFGPGTRLTVL.

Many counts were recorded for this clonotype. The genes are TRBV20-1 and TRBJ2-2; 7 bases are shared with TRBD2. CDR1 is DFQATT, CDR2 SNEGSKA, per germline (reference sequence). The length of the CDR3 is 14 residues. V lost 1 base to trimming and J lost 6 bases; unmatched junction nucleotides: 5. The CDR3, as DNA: TGCAGTGCTAGAGGGGGAGGGCCGGCCGGGGAGCTGTTTTTT. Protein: CSARGGGPAGELFF.

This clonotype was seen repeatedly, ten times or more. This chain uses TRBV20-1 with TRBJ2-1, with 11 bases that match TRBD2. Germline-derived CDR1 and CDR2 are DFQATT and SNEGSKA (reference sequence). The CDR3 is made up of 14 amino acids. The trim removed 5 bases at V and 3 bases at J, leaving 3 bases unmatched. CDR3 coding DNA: TGCAGTGCTTCCGGGACTAGCGGCTACAATGAGCAGTTCTTC. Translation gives CSASGTSGYNEQFF.

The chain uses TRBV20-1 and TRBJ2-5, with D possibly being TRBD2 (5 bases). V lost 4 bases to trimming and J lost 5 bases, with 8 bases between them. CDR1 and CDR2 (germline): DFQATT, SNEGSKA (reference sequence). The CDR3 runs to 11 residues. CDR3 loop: CSAKPGETQYF. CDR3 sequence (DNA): TGCAGTGCTAAGCCGGGGGAGACCCAGTACTTC.

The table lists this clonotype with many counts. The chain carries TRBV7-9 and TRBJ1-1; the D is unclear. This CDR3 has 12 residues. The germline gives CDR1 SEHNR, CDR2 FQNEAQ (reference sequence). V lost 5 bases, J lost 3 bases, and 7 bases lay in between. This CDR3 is CASSPRDTEAFF. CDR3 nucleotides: TGTGCCAGCAGCCCGCGCGACACTGAAGCTTTCTTT.

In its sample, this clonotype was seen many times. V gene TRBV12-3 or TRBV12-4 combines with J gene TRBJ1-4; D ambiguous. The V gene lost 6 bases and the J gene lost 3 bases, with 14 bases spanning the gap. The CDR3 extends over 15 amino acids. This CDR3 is CASSLSEGANEKLFF. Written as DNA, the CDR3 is TGTGCCAGCAGCCTAAGTGAGGGAGCTAATGAAAAACTGTTTTTT.

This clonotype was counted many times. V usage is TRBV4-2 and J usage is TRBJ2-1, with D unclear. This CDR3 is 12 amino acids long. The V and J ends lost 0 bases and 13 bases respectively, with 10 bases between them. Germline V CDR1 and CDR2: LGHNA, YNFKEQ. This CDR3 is CASSQEGPTQFF. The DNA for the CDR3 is TGTGCCAGCAGCCAAGAAGGTCCTACACAGTTCTTC.